The next 10 T cell receptor beta chains were all read from a single sample in a study of blood T cell repertoires in COVID-19. Libraries were prepared by immunoSEQ multiplex PCR; TCRdb keeps only in-frame clonotypes and omits some of them. The profile covers 200,000 or so clones, with roughly 88% appearing a single time and less than 4.5% taken by the ten largest. The sequencing sample was made of PBMCs or T cells enriched from blood (not recorded which). Receptor source: a woman aged 40 to 49 with acute COVID-19.

This sequence joins TRBV29-1 and TRBJ1-4; 9 nucleotides line up with TRBD1. This CDR3 comprises 13 residues. Germline V lookup: CDR1 SQVTM, CDR2 ANQGSEA. The V and J ends lost 6 bases and 1 base, in that order; junction bases with no gene match: 0. CDR3 DNA: TGCAGCGTGACAGGGGGAACTAATGAAAAACTGTTTTTT. Residues: CSVTGGTNEKLFF.

The J gene is TRBJ1-1, the V gene TRBV28; the D is unclear. The CDR3 is made up of 14 amino acids. Trimming left V 9 bases short and J 3 bases short, with 17 bases between. The germline CDR1 and CDR2 sequences are MDHEN and SYDVKM. CDR3 coding DNA: TGTGCCAGTGACTCTCCAGCGATGGACACTGAAGCTTTCTTT. Protein: CASDSPAMDTEAFF. The full variable domain, its missing parts supplied by reference TRBV28 and TRBJ1-1, is DVKVTQSSRYLVKRTGEKVFLECVQDMDHENMFWYRQDPGLGLRLIYFSYDVKMKEKGDIPEGYSVSREKKERFSLILESASTNQTSMYLCASDSPAMDTEAFFGQGTRLTVV.

In this sample, this clone turned up a few times. The rearrangement uses TRBV5-1 and TRBJ1-3; a possible D gene is TRBD1 (5 bases). Germline CDR1 reads SGHRS; CDR2 reads YFSETQ. V was trimmed by 4 bases and J by 1 base, leaving 6 bases between them. This CDR3 region has 13 residues. The CDR3 DNA follows: TGCGCCAGCAGCGGGGGGTCTGGAAACACCATATATTTT. Translated: CASSGGSGNTIYF.

This clone was found once. The rearrangement links TRBV13 to TRBJ2-7; the match to TRBD1 covers 9 bases. Trimming removed 6 bases from V and 4 bases from J; junction bases left unmatched: 7. Germline V gene lookup returns CDR1 PRHDT and CDR2 FYEKMQ (reference sequence). This CDR3 is 14 amino acids long. The chain's CDR3 is CASSAGQGKYEQYF. CDR3 DNA sequence: TGTGCCAGCAGTGCGGGACAGGGAAAATACGAGCAGTACTTC.

The rearrangement joins TRBV6-5 to TRBJ1-2; the match to TRBD1 covers 7 bases. This CDR3 contains 12 residues. With V trimmed by 6 bases and J by 13 bases, 11 bases remained unmatched. Germline V CDR1 and CDR2: MNHEY, SVGAGI. The CDR3 DNA follows: TGTGCCAGCAGCCCCGTGGAGGGGGCACGCACCTTC. It yields the protein CASSPVEGARTF.

The chain links TRBV2 to TRBJ2-7, with D maybe TRBD2 (5 bases). Germline V gene data show CDR1 as SNHLY and CDR2 as FYNNEI. Between the trimmed V and J ends, which lost 2 bases and 0 bases, there was a span of 8 bases. CDR3 length equals 14 residues. DNA for the CDR3: TGTGCCAGCAGTGAACGAGGGTACTCCTACGAGCAGTACGTC. This translates into CASSERGYSYEQYV.

V gene TRBV29-1 combines with J gene TRBJ2-5; the match to TRBD1 covers 12 bases. The junction had 8 bases not matched to a gene; V was cut back by 4 bases and J by 5 bases. This CDR3 region has 15 residues. CDR1 SQVTM and CDR2 ANQGSEA come from the germline V gene. The CDR3 reads CSVAGTGGLGETQYF. The CDR3 DNA sequence: TGCAGCGTTGCGGGGACAGGGGGCCTAGGGGAGACCCAGTACTTC.

The chain carries TRBV11-2 and TRBJ2-7; possible D gene TRBD1, 5 bases. CDR3 size: 12 residues. The V gene's germline CDR1 is SGHAT and CDR2 FQNNGV. V lost 3 bases to trimming and J lost 6 bases, with 9 bases between them. CDR3 coding DNA: TGTGCCAGCAGCTTTCACCAGGGCGAGCAGTACGTC. Its protein is CASSFHQGEQYV.

The genes are TRBV28 and TRBJ1-1; D gene ambiguous. With 6 bases removed from V and 1 base from J, the gap between germline ends came to 9 bases. This CDR3 has 13 amino acids. CDR1 and CDR2 (germline): MDHEN, SYDVKM. CDR3 DNA sequence: TGTGCCAGCAGCTTGACAAGGAACACTGAAGCTTTCTTT. This gives the protein CASSLTRNTEAFF.

V and J are TRBV18 and TRBJ1-4, with 8 bases that match TRBD1. CDR3 length: 15 residues. From germline, CDR1 is KGHSH and CDR2 LQKENI. J gave up 5 bases and V 5 bases, and 7 bases lay outside the gene matches. CDR3 sequence reads: CASSSDRVENEKLFF. In DNA form, the CDR3 reads TGTGCCAGCTCATCGGACAGGGTCGAGAATGAAAAACTGTTTTTT. Filled out from reference TRBV18 and TRBJ1-4, the complete variable domain reads NAGVMQNPRHLVRRRGQEARLRCSPMKGHSHVYWYRQLPEEGLKFMVYLQKENIIDESGMPKERFSAEFPKEGPSILRIQQVVRGDSAAYFCASSSDRVENEKLFFGSGTQLSVL.